A single sample is the source of the 30 T cell receptor beta chains below, sequenced in a study of blood T cell repertoires in COVID-19. TCRdb's copy holds only in-frame clones and misses some; the assay was immunoSEQ multiplex PCR. Of about 200,000 clones listed, roughly 90% are singletons. The sample taken for sequencing was PBMCs or T cells enriched from blood (not recorded which). Every receptor here comes from a woman younger than 30 who had recovered from COVID-19.

The rearrangement links TRBV5-1 to TRBJ2-7, with TRBD2 matching 11 bases. The CDR3 length is 14 residues. With 6 bases clipped from V and 3 bases from J, the junction kept 5 bases outside the gene matches. The germline gives CDR1 SGHRS, CDR2 YFSETQ. CDR3 nucleotides: TGCGCCAGCAAAGGGACTAGCGGAAACTACGAGCAGTACTTC. Amino acid sequence: CASKGTSGNYEQYF.

The chain recombines TRBV6-5 with TRBJ1-1; 7 bases are shared with TRBD1. Trimming cost V 4 bases and J 2 bases; bases outside gene matches: 4. This CDR3 comprises 14 residues. Looked up from germline, CDR1 is MNHEY and CDR2 is SVGAGI. CDR3 nucleotides: TGTGCCAGCAGTTGGACAGGAGAAAACACTGAAGCTTTCTTT. This codes for CASSWTGENTEAFF.

CDR3 amino acids: CAMGQGLQADTQYF. CDR3 DNA: TGTGCCATGGGACAGGGCCTTCAAGCGGATACGCAGTATTTT. The chain combines TRBV10-3 with TRBJ2-3; 9 positions agree with TRBD1. CDR3 length: 14 residues. The ends lost 9 bases at V and 6 bases at J; junction bases unmatched: 10. Germline V gives CDR1 ENHRY, CDR2 SYGVKD.

The chain couples TRBV12-3 or TRBV12-4 to TRBJ1-6; possibly TRBD1 for D (6 bases). V was clipped by 5 bases and J by 10 bases, with 9 bases between them. The CDR3 is 12 amino acids. The CDR3 bases are TGTGCCAGCAGTAAGGGGGACTCACCCCTCCACTTT. Protein: CASSKGDSPLHF.

The chain uses TRBV9 and TRBJ2-1; 9 bases align to TRBD1. Germline lookup yields CDR1 SGDLS and CDR2 YYNGEE. The CDR3 runs to 16 residues. Losses at the gene ends were 0 bases for V and 5 bases for J; bases not matched to a gene: 6. DNA of the CDR3: TGTGCCAGCAGCGTAGAGGGACAGGGAGCAAACAATGAGCAGTTCTTC. As protein: CASSVEGQGANNEQFF.

Here the CDR3 DNA reads TGTGCCTGGGTTTCAGGGGGCACTGAAGCTTTCTTT. Translation gives CAWVSGGTEAFF. The chain recombines TRBV30 with TRBJ1-1; 7 bases match TRBD1. Germline CDR1 and CDR2: GTSNPN and SVGIG (reference sequence). This CDR3 has 12 amino acids. After removal of 5 bases from V and 4 bases from J, the junction contained 4 bases not matched to a gene.

This chain joins TRBV4-1 and TRBJ2-3; 8 nucleotides align to TRBD2. J was trimmed by 7 bases and V by 4 bases; bases with no gene match: 10. This CDR3 is 15 amino acids long. CDR1 and CDR2 (germline): MGHRA, YSYEKL. In nucleotides, the CDR3 is TGCGCCAGCAGCCTAGTTACTAGCGGTTCCAATACGCAGTATTTT. Translation gives CASSLVTSGSNTQYF.

V is TRBV7-2 and J is TRBJ2-1; TRBD2 agrees at 8 bases. The CDR3 extends over 15 amino acids. Germline CDR1 is SGHTA and CDR2 is FQGNSA. With V trimmed by 0 bases and J by 7 bases, 5 bases remained unmatched. CDR3 nucleotide sequence: TGTGCCAGCAGCTTAGCCAGCGGGGGAAGAAATGAGCAGTTCTTC. Its protein is CASSLASGGRNEQFF.

The chain employs TRBV7-9 and TRBJ1-6; tentatively, D is TRBD1 (5 bases). The CDR3 has 15 residues. CDR1 and CDR2 from the germline V gene are SEHNR and FQNEAQ (reference sequence). With 2 bases removed from V and 5 bases from J, the gap between germline ends came to 10 bases. This CDR3 reads CASSLSGRDNSPLHF. In DNA, the CDR3 is TGTGCCAGCAGCTTATCGGGCAGGGATAATTCACCCCTCCACTTT.

The rearrangement uses TRBV28 and TRBJ2-2; D possibly corresponds to TRBD2 (5 bases). From germline, CDR1 is MDHEN and CDR2 SYDVKM. V was clipped by 3 bases and J by 3 bases, with 11 bases between them. The CDR3 consists of 15 residues. DNA of the CDR3: TGTGCCAGCAGTTTTCGGGGAGTCTACACCGGGGAGCTGTTTTTT. This encodes CASSFRGVYTGELFF.

The CDR3 bases are TGTGCCAGCAGCCGGACAGCCACAGATACGCAGTATTTT. It translates to CASSRTATDTQYF. The chain combines TRBV3-1 (or the pseudogene TRBV3-2) with TRBJ2-3, with a tentative D call TRBD1 (6 bases). V was pared by 4 bases and J by 2 bases, with 7 bases between. The CDR3 loop spans 13 amino acids. Germline lookup yields CDR1 LGHDT and CDR2 YNNKEL (reference sequence).

The V gene is TRBV6-5, the J gene TRBJ1-2, with D possibly TRBD1 on 5 matching bases. The CDR3 contains 13 residues. Between the trimmed V and J ends, which lost 0 bases and 7 bases, there was a span of 9 bases. CDR1 is MNHEY, CDR2 SVGAGI, per germline. The CDR3 DNA reads as TGTGCCAGCAGTTACTCACAGGAGAGTGGCTACACCTTC. Encoded protein: CASSYSQESGYTF.

The chain is built from TRBV11-2 and TRBJ1-1; tentatively, D is TRBD1 (5 bases). V was shortened by 7 bases and J by 1 base, with 13 bases between the two germline ends. This CDR3 region has 14 residues. Germline values: CDR1 SGHAT, CDR2 FQNNGV. The CDR3 DNA follows: TGTGCCAGCACCTTTGACAGCCCGAACACTGAAGCTTTCTTT. Its translation is CASTFDSPNTEAFF.

The CDR3 coding sequence is TGTGCCAGTAGTTCCGGGACAGACTACGAGCAGTACTTC. The encoded protein is CASSSGTDYEQYF. The rearrangement joins TRBV19 to TRBJ2-7, with TRBD1 matching over 7 bases. The V gene's germline CDR1 is LNHDA and CDR2 SQIVND (reference sequence). The V gene end was trimmed by 5 bases and the J gene end by 3 bases; junction bases not matched to a gene: 4. The CDR3 is made up of 13 amino acids. The full variable domain, with the rest looked up from reference TRBV19 and TRBJ2-7, is DGGITQSPKYLFRKEGQNVTLSCEQNLNHDAMYWYRQDPGQGLRLIYYSQIVNDFQKGDIAEGYSVSREKKESFPLTVTSAQKNPTAFYLCASSSGTDYEQYFGPGTRLTVT.

V and J are TRBV15 and TRBJ2-7, with TRBD1 as a possible D gene (5 bases). CDR1 is LNHNV, CDR2 YYDKDF, per germline (reference sequence). Between the trimmed V and J ends, which lost 6 bases and 4 bases, there was a span of 16 bases. CDR3 length: 14 amino acids. CDR3 residues: CATSRSGLRYEQYF. CDR3 coding DNA: TGTGCCACCAGTCGATCAGGGTTAAGGTACGAGCAGTACTTC.

The chain uses TRBV27 and TRBJ2-1; TRBD2 matches 9 bases. The V gene end was trimmed by 0 bases and the J gene end by 9 bases; junction bases not matched to a gene: 15. CDR1 and CDR2 from the germline V gene are MNHEY and SMNVEV (reference sequence). The CDR3 has 18 residues. The DNA for the CDR3 is TGTGCCAGCAGTTTATCCACAAAAGGCGGGGGGGCTTTAGGTGAGCAGTTCTTC. It encodes CASSLSTKGGGALGEQFF.

The chain is built from TRBV5-1 and TRBJ1-1; no clear D gene. V was shortened by 4 bases and J by 1 base, with 14 bases between the two germline ends. The CDR3 has 15 amino acids. Germline V lookup: CDR1 SGHRS, CDR2 YFSETQ. The CDR3 spells CASSPGRRGNTEAFF. The CDR3 nucleotides read TGCGCCAGCAGCCCCGGGCGGCGGGGGAACACTGAAGCTTTCTTT.

This clone was found a few times. The V and J genes are TRBV2 and TRBJ2-7; 7 bases align to TRBD2. V lost 5 bases and J lost 0; bases outside the gene matches: 16. The CDR3 sequence is 18 residues long. CDR1 and CDR2 from the germline V gene are SNHLY and FYNNEI. The CDR3 DNA follows: TGTGCCAGCAGTCAACCACGATGGGACGGCGGGAGCTCCTACGAGCAGTACTTC. Its protein product is CASSQPRWDGGSSYEQYF.

The rearrangement joins TRBV2 to TRBJ2-5, with 13 bases aligning to TRBD2. The ends lost 7 bases at V and 10 bases at J; junction bases unmatched: 9. The CDR3 is 14 amino acids. Per germline, CDR1 SNHLY and CDR2 FYNNEI. This chain's CDR3 is CASTTSGGGLGQYF. For the CDR3, the DNA is TGTGCCAGCACCACTAGCGGGGGGGGCCTGGGCCAGTACTTC.

V gene TRBV6-4 combines with J gene TRBJ1-5, with D possibly TRBD1 on 6 matching bases. This CDR3 spans 16 amino acids. With 7 bases removed from V and 0 bases from J, the gap between germline ends came to 16 bases. Germline V lookup: CDR1 MRHNA, CDR2 SNTAGT. CDR3 protein: CASKDRSGHSNQPQHF. The CDR3, as DNA: TGTGCCAGCAAGGACAGAAGTGGTCATAGCAATCAGCCCCAGCATTTT.

The chain links TRBV7-8 to TRBJ2-2; the D gene is possibly TRBD2 (6 bases). Between the trimmed V and J ends, which lost 2 bases and 6 bases, there was a span of 13 bases. Germline lookup yields CDR1 SGHVS and CDR2 FQNEAQ. This CDR3 is 15 amino acids long. CDR3: CASSLSGTDSGELFF. The CDR3 nucleotides read TGTGCCAGCAGCTTATCCGGGACTGACTCCGGGGAGCTGTTTTTT. Looking up the rest from reference TRBV7-8 and TRBJ2-2 gives the full variable domain: GAGVSQSPRYKVAKRGQDVALRCDPISGHVSLFWYQQALGQGPEFLTYFQNEAQLDKSGLPSDRFFAERPEGSVSTLKIQRTQQEDSAVYLCASSLSGTDSGELFFGEGSRLTVL.

This rearrangement joins TRBV28 to TRBJ2-4, with D perhaps TRBD1 (7 bases). The ends were cut back, 6 bases at V and 7 bases at J, with 16 bases in the middle. The CDR3 has 14 amino acids. Germline V gene data show CDR1 as MDHEN and CDR2 as SYDVKM. CDR3 residues: CASSRSAGGNIQYF. The CDR3, as DNA: TGTGCCAGCAGCCGTTCAGCAGGGGGGAACATTCAGTACTTC.

The chain recombines TRBV7-9 with TRBJ1-4, with D perhaps matching TRBD1 (6 bases). CDR1 and CDR2 (germline): SEHNR, FQNEAQ (reference sequence). This CDR3 spans 15 amino acids. The V end lost 4 bases, the J end lost 2 bases, and 11 bases lay between the germline ends. CDR3 sequence: CASSYLDSTNEKLFF. CDR3 coding DNA: TGTGCCAGCAGCTACCTGGACAGCACTAATGAAAAACTGTTTTTT.

This clone was detected only a few times. The gene calls are TRBV7-3 and TRBJ2-3; a possible D gene is TRBD2 (5 bases). This CDR3 region has 13 residues. V was trimmed by 2 bases and J by 10 bases, leaving 13 bases between them. Germline CDR1 and CDR2: SGHTA and FQGTGA. CDR3 nucleotide sequence: TGTGCCAGCAGCTTAGAAGGGAGCGGAGCGCAGTATTTT. It specifies CASSLEGSGAQYF.

This chain connects TRBV19 to TRBJ2-7, with a tentative D call TRBD1 (6 bases). The germline V gene encodes CDR1 LNHDA and CDR2 SQIVND (reference sequence). The CDR3 is 13 amino acids. V dropped 4 bases and J dropped 7 bases, with 14 bases sitting between them. The CDR3 protein is CASSKWTAREQYF. The DNA for the CDR3 is TGTGCCAGTAGTAAGTGGACAGCAAGGGAGCAGTACTTC.

This chain uses TRBV12-5 with TRBJ2-2; D possibly corresponds to TRBD2 (5 bases). V was clipped by 0 bases and J by 6 bases, with 8 bases between them. The germline V gene has CDR1 LGHNT and CDR2 FRNRAP. The CDR3 totals 14 residues. The CDR3 protein is CASGLVAGAGELFF. In DNA, the CDR3 is TGTGCTAGTGGTTTGGTAGCCGGGGCCGGGGAGCTGTTTTTT.

The chain employs TRBV7-2 and TRBJ1-1; 8 bases are a match to TRBD1. Per the germline V gene, CDR1 is SGHTA and CDR2 is FQGNSA. The CDR3 consists of 14 residues. The ends lost 5 bases at V and 4 bases at J; junction bases unmatched: 6. The CDR3 sequence is CASSKDRDRTEAFF. The CDR3 nucleotides are TGTGCCAGCAGCAAGGACAGGGATCGCACTGAAGCTTTCTTT.

This chain joins TRBV6-6 and TRBJ1-1; D not resolved. This CDR3 has 12 residues. Germline V lookup: CDR1 MNHNY, CDR2 SVGAGI (reference sequence). The ends were cut back, 4 bases at V and 5 bases at J, with 8 bases in the middle. CDR3 region: CASSLSRTEAFF. The CDR3 region has the DNA TGTGCCAGCAGTTTGAGTCGGACTGAAGCTTTCTTT.

The rearrangement joins TRBV6-1 to TRBJ1-1; 8 positions agree with TRBD1. The CDR3 contains 14 residues. Germline trimming cut 3 bases from V and 5 bases from J; bases unmatched to any gene: 5. CDR1 and CDR2 (germline): MNHNS, SASEGT. In DNA, the CDR3 is TGTGCCAGCAGTGAGAGGACAGGGAATACTGAAGCTTTCTTT. It codes for CASSERTGNTEAFF.

The V gene is TRBV6-1, the J gene TRBJ1-5; D remains unclear. V was cut by 2 bases and J by 0 bases, with 8 bases left in between. The germline CDR1 and CDR2 sequences are MNHNS and SASEGT. The length of the CDR3 is 15 residues. This CDR3 is CASSERGNSNQPQHF. CDR3 DNA: TGTGCCAGCAGTGAACGGGGTAATAGCAATCAGCCCCAGCATTTT.